This T cell receptor beta chain was obtained from a study of human T cells and chemical hapten exposure. Background on the study: Yields of TCR per sample differed, chiefly owing to small differences in pooled library volume.

Time point here: pre-sensitization, week 0. Specified treatment: therapeutic diphenylcyclopropenone sensitization with weekly scalp DPC. Total RNA extraction was carried out from unfractionated whole blood. Each patch test followed a blood draw. Points from the study as a whole: There were significantly more large CDR3 similarity clusters among expanded TCRs than among controls.

TCRdb reprocessed the RACE reads via MiXCR and lists one record per CDR3 protein. The sample contains about 55,000 distinct CDR3 sequences, about 9.6% of which appear only once. After removal of 0 bases from V and 3 bases from J, the junction contained 11 bases not matched to a gene. Germline V CDR1 and CDR2: DFQATT, SNEGSKA (reference sequence). The CDR3 extends over 16 amino acids. This clonotype was found a few times. Its antigen is as yet unknown. The input for sequencing was whole blood, taken in connection with sensitization to the hapten diphenylcyclopropenone (DPC). The sequence came from a woman in her twenties or thirties with alopecia areata. Some clones in this sample may be carry-over from other donors' samples. The chain carries TRBV20-1 and TRBJ2-7, with 7 bases identical to TRBD1. CDR3 region: CSARDVGTEKFYEQYF. The CDR3 DNA sequence: TGCAGTGCTAGAGATGTCGGGACAGAGAAGTTCTACGAGCAGTACTTC.